A selection of T cell receptor beta chains follows, all from one sample in a study of CD4 T cells in relation to SARS-CoV-2 and coronaviruses. Their antigens remain unidentified. Profiled with immunoSEQ multiplex PCR; TCRdb holds only in-frame clones, not every one. The profile shows about 26,000 clones, around 80% of them singletons. The source material was CD4+ T cells from PBMCs, cultured in vitro. These receptors were taken from a human donor in good health. CDR3s include the opening cysteine and the closing phenylalanine or tryptophan. D genes are given only for firm matches. Some rows have no size entry. The others give once, few or many, or a class for an expanded clone.

len,j_gene,abundance,d_gene,v_gene,CDR3nt,CDR3aa
12,TRBJ2-2,NA,NA,TRBV27,TGTGCCAGCAGTTTCAGTACCGGGGAGCTGTTTTTT,CASSFSTGELFF
14,TRBJ1-2,NA,NA,TRBV2,TGTGCCAGCAGTGAAAGTGGGCAGTTCTATGGCTACACCTTC,CASSESGQFYGYTF
13,TRBJ1-6,few,NA,TRBV25-1,TGTGCCAGCACCCATGGCAGGGCAAGTTCCCTCCACTTT,CASTHGRASSLHF
15,TRBJ2-7,NA,TRBD2,TRBV27,TGTGCCAGCAGGCCCGGGACTACTCCTTTGGGGGAGCAGTACTTC,CASRPGTTPLGEQYF
14,TRBJ1-1,once,NA,TRBV7-2,TGTGCCAGCAGCCCGGGAGGGGGTGGCACTGAAGCTTTCTTT,CASSPGGGGTEAFF
15,TRBJ1-1,NA,NA,TRBV7-9,TGTGCCAGCGTTCCTCCTCTAGGGTCTCGAACTGAAGCTTTCTTT,CASVPPLGSRTEAFF
15,TRBJ1-6,NA,NA,TRBV4-1,TGCGCCAGCAGCCAAGGGGGGGGAGGGTTTGGTACCCTCCACTTT,CASSQGGGGFGTLHF
15,TRBJ1-5,once,NA,TRBV27,TGTGCCAGCAGTTCCCAGGGTGGGTACAATCAGCCCCAGCATTTT,CASSSQGGYNQPQHF
13,TRBJ1-1,few,NA,TRBV2,TGTGCCAGCAGTTGGGATTTCCTGATTGAAGCTTTCTTT,CASSWDFLIEAFF
17,TRBJ2-7,once,NA,TRBV3-1/TRBV3-2,TGTGCCAGCAGCCAAAGTATGGTGGGCCGGAGCTCCTACGAGCAGTACTTC,CASSQSMVGRSSYEQYF
14,TRBJ1-1,once,TRBD1,TRBV7-9,TGTGCCAGCAGCTTCGAGACAGGGGGAACTGAAGCTTTCTTT,CASSFETGGTEAFF
16,TRBJ2-1,NA,NA,TRBV27,TGTGCCAGCAGTTTATTATTTGATCGGCTGAATAATGAGCAGTTCTTC,CASSLLFDRLNNEQFF
16,TRBJ2-6,NA,TRBD1,TRBV4-3,TGCGCCAGCAGCCAACCCCAGGGGGCAGGGGCCAACGTCCTGACTTTC,CASSQPQGAGANVLTF
11,TRBJ1-1,NA,NA,TRBV21-1,TGTGCCAGCCGAGCCATCACTGAAGCTTTCTTT,CASRAITEAFF
15,TRBJ2-3,once,NA,TRBV19,TGTGCCAGTAATCCCAACGGACATCCCACAGATACGCAGTATTTT,CASNPNGHPTDTQYF
16,TRBJ1-1,NA,TRBD1,TRBV4-3,TGCGCCAGCAGCCAAGTATTGGGACAGGGAACTACTGAAGCTTTCTTT,CASSQVLGQGTTEAFF
16,TRBJ1-2,NA,NA,TRBV19,TGTGCCAGTAGTATAGACGGAGGGGGAACGGACTATGGCTACACCTTC,CASSIDGGGTDYGYTF
16,TRBJ1-1,NA,TRBD1,TRBV6-6,TGTGCCAGCAGTTACGGACAGGGGTCGGGAAACACTGAAGCTTTCTTT,CASSYGQGSGNTEAFF
13,TRBJ2-3,once,NA,TRBV19,TGTGCCAGTGCGGGACTTGCGGCAGATACGCAGTATTTT,CASAGLAADTQYF
18,TRBJ1-2,NA,NA,TRBV21-1,TGTGCCAGCAGCAAAGCCCCCGGTTGGGGCCCGGGGTTGCGGGGCTACACCTTC,CASSKAPGWGPGLRGYTF
15,TRBJ2-2,NA,NA,TRBV5-4,TGTGCCAGCAGCTCCGGACGGGGGCTACCCGGGGAGCTGTTTTTT,CASSSGRGLPGELFF
15,TRBJ2-2,few,TRBD2,TRBV5-1,TGCGCCAGCAGCCTTGGGGGGGCGAACACCGGGGAGCTGTTTTTT,CASSLGGANTGELFF
14,TRBJ2-2,NA,NA,TRBV11-2,TGTGCCAGCAGCTTCCGGACGAACACCGGGGAGCTGTTTTTT,CASSFRTNTGELFF
15,TRBJ2-1,few,NA,TRBV4-1,TGCGCCAGCAGCCAAGAGAAGACAGCCCACAATGAGCAGTTCTTC,CASSQEKTAHNEQFF
13,TRBJ2-7,NA,TRBD1,TRBV28,TGTGCCAGCAGAGACAGGGCATCCTACGAGCAGTACTTC,CASRDRASYEQYF
14,TRBJ1-1,NA,TRBD1,TRBV28,TGTGCCAGCAGGGTAACAGGGGTGAACACTGAAGCTTTCTTT,CASRVTGVNTEAFF
15,TRBJ2-5,NA,NA,TRBV27,TGTGCCAGCAGTTTTTATCTGGCAGGTCTAGAGACCCAGTACTTC,CASSFYLAGLETQYF
16,TRBJ2-1,NA,TRBD2,TRBV11-3,TGTGCCAGCAGCGTTAGCGGGGTAAGCTCCTACAATGAGCAGTTCTTC,CASSVSGVSSYNEQFF
12,TRBJ2-7,NA,NA,TRBV2,TGTGCCAGCAGGGCGTACTCCTACGAGCAGTACTTC,CASRAYSYEQYF
18,TRBJ1-5,NA,NA,TRBV27,TGTGCCAGCAGCCCGTCTAGGGCACGAGTATATAGCAATCAGCCCCAGCATTTT,CASSPSRARVYSNQPQHF
15,TRBJ1-3,NA,NA,TRBV6-5,TGTGCCAGCAGCCTGGGGGCGAACTCTGGAAACACCATATATTTT,CASSLGANSGNTIYF
16,TRBJ1-6,NA,NA,TRBV23-1,TGCGCCAGCAGTCAACAGGCCTTTCCACGGGATTCACCCCTCCACTTT,CASSQQAFPRDSPLHF
13,TRBJ2-1,NA,NA,TRBV18,TGTGCCAGCTCTCAAGGGCTGGGGAATGAGCAGTTCTTC,CASSQGLGNEQFF
17,TRBJ2-7,NA,TRBD2,TRBV3-1/TRBV3-2,TGTGCCAGCAGCCGCGACGGGACTAGCGGGCCGGGCCACGAGCAGTACTTC,CASSRDGTSGPGHEQYF
15,TRBJ1-6,NA,NA,TRBV6-5,TGTGCCAGCAGTTTACAGGGTCCACATAATTCACCCCTCCACTTT,CASSLQGPHNSPLHF
13,TRBJ2-2,NA,NA,TRBV9,TGTGCCAGCAGCCCAGGGATGTCCGGGGAGCTGTTTTTT,CASSPGMSGELFF
13,TRBJ1-2,NA,NA,TRBV5-4,TGTGCCAGCAGCTTGGTGCAGACCTATGGCTACACCTTC,CASSLVQTYGYTF